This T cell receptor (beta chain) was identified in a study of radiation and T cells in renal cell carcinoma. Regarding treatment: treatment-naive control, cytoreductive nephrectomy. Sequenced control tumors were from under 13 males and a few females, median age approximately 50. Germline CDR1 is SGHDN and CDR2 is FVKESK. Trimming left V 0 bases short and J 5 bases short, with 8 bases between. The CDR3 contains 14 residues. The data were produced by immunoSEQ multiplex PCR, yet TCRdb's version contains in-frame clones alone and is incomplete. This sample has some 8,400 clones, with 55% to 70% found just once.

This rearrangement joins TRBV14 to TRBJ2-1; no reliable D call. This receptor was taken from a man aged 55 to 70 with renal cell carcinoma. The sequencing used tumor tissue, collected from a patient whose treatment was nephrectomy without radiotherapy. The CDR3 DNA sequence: TGTGCCAGCAGCCAAGATTGGCAGGACAATGAGCAGTTCTTC. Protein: CASSQDWQDNEQFF.